The 26 T cell receptor beta chains given below trace back to one sample, sequenced in a study of cytomegalovirus exposure and HLA in healthy donors. Primers included in the PCR were 60 Vbeta and 13 Jbeta primers. Some clones are missing from TCRdb's copy, which holds only in-frame ones; the method was immunoSEQ multiplex PCR. In the table there are 100,000 to 140,000 clones, approximately 81% of which are singletons. Sample: PBMCs. The receptors come from a man younger than 40 in good health and CMV-seronegative.

In this sample, this clone turned up a few times. This chain joins TRBV2 and TRBJ1-1; D is undetermined. Germline V gene data show CDR1 as SNHLY and CDR2 as FYNNEI. This CDR3 is 12 amino acids long. The V end lost 7 bases, the J end lost 3 bases, and 9 bases lay between the germline ends. CDR3 protein: CASNRGDTEAFF. The CDR3 bases are TGTGCCAGCAACCGGGGTGACACTGAAGCTTTCTTT.

The V call is TRBV5-1, the J call TRBJ2-7, with 11 bases lining up with TRBD2. V was pared by 0 bases and J by 2 bases, with 4 bases of the junction left unmatched. CDR1 and CDR2 (germline): SGHRS, YFSETQ. The CDR3 is 16 residues long. The CDR3 reads CASSLDWTSGPYEQYF. The CDR3 DNA reads as TGCGCCAGCAGCTTGGACTGGACTAGCGGGCCCTACGAGCAGTACTTC.

This chain links TRBV15 with TRBJ1-2; D might be TRBD1 (6 bases). This CDR3 region has 15 residues. Trimming removed 5 bases from V and 3 bases from J, with 16 bases in between. Germline lookup yields CDR1 LNHNV and CDR2 YYDKDF (reference sequence). Here the CDR3 reads CATSPRDTFDYGYTF. CDR3 coding DNA: TGTGCCACCAGCCCCCGGGACACGTTTGACTATGGCTACACCTTC.

This rearrangement joins TRBV13 to TRBJ1-2, with TRBD1 identical over 12 bases. CDR3 length: 15 residues. Trimming cost V 6 bases and J 5 bases; bases outside gene matches: 7. Germline V CDR1 and CDR2: PRHDT, FYEKMQ (reference sequence). The CDR3 spells CASRPGTGGLYGYTF. CDR3 nucleotide sequence: TGTGCCAGCAGACCGGGGACAGGGGGCTTATATGGCTACACCTTC.

The chain employs TRBV29-1 and TRBJ1-2, with D perhaps TRBD1 (6 bases). CDR3 size: 13 residues. Trimming shortened V by 5 bases and J by 7 bases, and 17 bases separated the two germline ends. The V gene's germline CDR1 is SQVTM and CDR2 ANQGSEA. CDR3 DNA: TGCAGCGTTTACAGGGACCCCTCTCTTGGCTACACCTTC. Amino acids: CSVYRDPSLGYTF.

V usage is TRBV13 and J usage is TRBJ2-1, with 14 bases aligning to TRBD2. CDR3 size: 18 residues. Germline lookup yields CDR1 PRHDT and CDR2 FYEKMQ (reference sequence). J was trimmed by 1 base and V by 4 bases; bases with no gene match: 6. The CDR3 loop is CASSSRLAGGPSYNEQFF. The CDR3 nucleotides read TGTGCCAGCAGCTCCAGACTAGCGGGGGGGCCTTCCTACAATGAGCAGTTCTTC.

The chain is built from TRBV25-1 and TRBJ2-3, with TRBD2 as a possible D gene (6 bases). V was pared by 6 bases and J by 0 bases, with 10 bases between. This CDR3 comprises 14 residues. The germline V gene has CDR1 MGHDK and CDR2 SYGVNS. The CDR3 is CASSAGPSTDTQYF. Here the CDR3 DNA reads TGTGCCAGCAGCGCGGGGCCCAGCACAGATACGCAGTATTTT.

The rearrangement joins TRBV13 to TRBJ2-7, with 7 bases that match TRBD2. In germline, CDR1 is PRHDT, CDR2 FYEKMQ (reference sequence). The length of the CDR3 is 15 residues. Losses at the gene ends were 0 bases for V and 2 bases for J; bases not matched to a gene: 4. The CDR3 DNA reads as TGTGCCAGCAGCTTAGGGGACGGGGGGACCTACGAGCAGTACTTC. Translation gives CASSLGDGGTYEQYF. Combining the CDR3 with reference TRBV13 and TRBJ2-7 gives the whole variable domain AAGVIQSPRHLIKEKRETATLKCYPIPRHDTVYWYQQGPGQDPQFLISFYEKMQSDKGSIPDRFSAQQFSDYHSELNMSSLELGDSALYFCASSLGDGGTYEQYFGPGTRLTVT.

The chain links TRBV30 to TRBJ1-1; 10 bases align to TRBD1. CDR1 is GTSNPN and CDR2 is SVGIG in the germline V gene (reference sequence). The CDR3 has 16 residues. Unmatched junction bases numbered 9, after V lost 2 bases and J lost 3 bases. The CDR3 reads CAWSPLFGTGDTEAFF. As DNA, the CDR3 is TGTGCCTGGAGTCCCCTCTTCGGGACAGGGGACACTGAAGCTTTCTTT.

This clone was seen ten or more times. V usage is TRBV6-5 and J usage is TRBJ1-2, with D perhaps TRBD1 (6 bases). CDR3 length equals 14 residues. V dropped 6 bases and J dropped 5 bases, with 16 bases sitting between them. CDR1 MNHEY and CDR2 SVGAGI come from the germline V gene. The CDR3 nucleotides read TGTGCCAGCAGAGGAAGGACAGCTGGGTATGGCTACACCTTC. Amino acids: CASRGRTAGYGYTF.

The chain uses TRBV7-9 and TRBJ2-7; 7 bases match TRBD1. This CDR3 has 15 amino acids. Germline lookup yields CDR1 SEHNR and CDR2 FQNEAQ (reference sequence). J gave up 2 bases and V 5 bases, and 9 bases lay outside the gene matches. CDR3 DNA sequence: TGTGCCAGCAGCCAAGTGGACAGGACGCCCTACGAGCAGTACTTC. Its translation is CASSQVDRTPYEQYF.

The rearrangement joins TRBV4-2 to TRBJ2-6; tentatively, D is TRBD1 (5 bases). The V and J ends lost 3 bases and 1 base respectively, with 13 bases between them. This CDR3 spans 17 amino acids. Germline V gene sequence: CDR1 LGHNA, CDR2 YNFKEQ. The CDR3 here is CASSHPPDSSGANVLTF. CDR3 DNA: TGTGCCAGCAGCCATCCCCCTGACAGTTCTGGGGCCAACGTCCTGACTTTC.

This clone was observed a single time. The rearrangement uses TRBV7-6 and TRBJ2-7; TRBD2 aligns across 11 bases. Germline CDR1 SGHVS, CDR2 FNYEAQ. CDR3 length equals 15 residues. J was trimmed by 3 bases and V by 4 bases; bases with no gene match: 5. The CDR3, as DNA: TGTGCCAGCAGCTCACTAGCGGGAGCGGTCTACGAGCAGTACTTC. Protein: CASSSLAGAVYEQYF. The variable domain in full, with the rest retrieved from reference TRBV7-6 and TRBJ2-7, is GAGVSQSPRYKVTKRGQDVALRCDPISGHVSLYWYRQALGQGPEFLTYFNYEAQQDKSGLPNDRFSAERPEGSISTLTIQRTEQRDSAMYRCASSSLAGAVYEQYFGPGTRLTVT.

The V call is TRBV18, the J call TRBJ2-1; possibly TRBD2 for D (5 bases). The V gene lost 0 bases and the J gene lost 6 bases, with 9 bases spanning the gap. Germline loops: CDR1 KGHSH, CDR2 LQKENI. The CDR3 sequence is 14 residues long. Here the CDR3 reads CASSPPDYFNEQFF. The DNA for the CDR3 is TGTGCCAGCTCACCACCCGACTATTTCAATGAGCAGTTCTTC.

The V call is TRBV5-1, the J call TRBJ1-4; D is undetermined. This CDR3 is 12 amino acids long. Germline-derived CDR1 and CDR2 are SGHRS and YFSETQ. V was pared by 0 bases and J by 14 bases, with 11 bases between. Here the CDR3 reads CASSLDSARLFF. The CDR3 DNA follows: TGCGCCAGCAGCTTGGATAGCGCGAGGCTGTTTTTT.

The J gene is TRBJ1-5, the V gene TRBV2; maybe TRBD1 (6 bases). The CDR3 totals 14 residues. V lost 7 bases and J lost 1, with 11 bases in between. CDR1 is SNHLY and CDR2 is FYNNEI in the germline V gene. CDR3 sequence reads: CASKGERSNQPQHF. Written as DNA, the CDR3 is TGTGCCAGCAAGGGGGAAAGGAGCAATCAGCCCCAGCATTTT.

The rearrangement uses TRBV28 and TRBJ2-2; D is possibly TRBD2 (5 bases). The CDR3 is made up of 16 amino acids. In germline, CDR1 is MDHEN, CDR2 SYDVKM. V gave up 6 bases and J gave up 3 bases, with 17 bases separating them. This CDR3 reads CASSSTRTVDTGELFF. The CDR3, as DNA: TGTGCCAGCAGCTCCACTAGGACGGTGGACACCGGGGAGCTGTTTTTT.

The CDR3 loop reads CASSLLTRETQYF. The CDR3 DNA reads as TGTGCCAGCAGTTTATTAACTCGGGAGACCCAGTACTTC. This chain joins TRBV28 and TRBJ2-5; D remains unclear. CDR1 is MDHEN, CDR2 SYDVKM, per germline. CDR3 length: 13 residues. V lost 1 base and J lost 5, with 8 bases in between.

The chain recombines TRBV10-3 with TRBJ2-7; a weak D match, TRBD2 (5 bases). The V gene's germline CDR1 is ENHRY and CDR2 SYGVKD. The CDR3 totals 15 residues. Trimming took 3 bases from V and 3 from J, leaving 15 bases between them. DNA for the CDR3: TGTGCCATCAGTGACCCCGCGCGGAGCGGCTACGAGCAGTACTTC. Translation gives CAISDPARSGYEQYF.

The chain recombines TRBV12-2 with TRBJ1-1. TRBV12-2 represents a pseudogene. The CDR3 extends over 15 amino acids. The CDR3 DNA sequence: TGTGCAAGTCGTCGCCCCGGGACGGGGGACACTGAAGCTTTCTTT. This sequence encodes CASRRPGTGDTEAFF.

The rearrangement joins TRBV4-1 to TRBJ2-1, with TRBD2 identical over 13 bases. The CDR3 runs 19 residues. Germline lookup yields CDR1 MGHRA and CDR2 YSYEKL. J gave up 8 bases and V 2 bases, and 15 bases lay outside the gene matches. CDR3 sequence: CASSQTTSGRPNNVDEQFF. The CDR3 DNA is TGCGCCAGCAGCCAAACGACTAGCGGGAGGCCTAATAACGTCGATGAGCAGTTCTTC.

The chain couples TRBV7-3 to TRBJ2-1; maybe TRBD1 (5 bases). V was clipped by 5 bases and J by 3 bases, with 14 bases between them. CDR3 length: 15 amino acids. Germline CDR1 SGHTA, CDR2 FQGTGA. The CDR3 region is CASSPQGSSYNEQFF. CDR3 bases: TGTGCCAGCAGCCCCCAGGGAAGCAGCTACAATGAGCAGTTCTTC.

The V and J genes are TRBV28 and TRBJ2-7; 9 bases map to TRBD1. The CDR3 has 15 amino acids. Trimming at V came to 5 bases and at J to 5 bases, leaving 10 bases not matched to a gene. Germline CDR1 is MDHEN and CDR2 is SYDVKM. The CDR3 DNA follows: TGTGCCAGCAGTGGACAGGGGCGGTCTCTCAACGAGCAGTACTTC. Protein product: CASSGQGRSLNEQYF. The whole variable domain, filled in from reference TRBV28 and TRBJ2-7, reads DVKVTQSSRYLVKRTGEKVFLECVQDMDHENMFWYRQDPGLGLRLIYFSYDVKMKEKGDIPEGYSVSREKKERFSLILESASTNQTSMYLCASSGQGRSLNEQYFGPGTRLTVT.

This rearrangement joins TRBV5-1 to TRBJ2-3; D gene uncertain. This CDR3 contains 11 residues. Per the germline V gene, CDR1 is SGHRS and CDR2 is YFSETQ. V gave up 7 bases and J gave up 6 bases, with 9 bases separating them. As DNA, the CDR3 is TGCGCCAGCCCAGCCGGGGATACGCAGTATTTT. It is translated as CASPAGDTQYF.

The chain links TRBV13 to TRBJ1-1, with D hard to call. Germline lookup yields CDR1 PRHDT and CDR2 FYEKMQ (reference sequence). The V gene lost 0 bases and the J gene lost 9 bases, with 8 bases spanning the gap. The CDR3 sequence is 12 residues long. CDR3 DNA: TGTGCCAGCAGCTTAGGACGAGGCAAAGCTTTCTTT. Its protein product is CASSLGRGKAFF.

This clone is a singleton in its sample. The chain links TRBV7-9 to TRBJ2-1; TRBD1 matches at 9 bases. From germline, CDR1 is SEHNR and CDR2 FQNEAQ (reference sequence). Trimming cost V 5 bases and J 6 bases; bases outside gene matches: 8. The CDR3 length is 15 residues. CDR3 protein: CASSPPGQGFNEQFF. CDR3 coding DNA: TGTGCCAGCAGCCCCCCGGGACAGGGCTTCAATGAGCAGTTCTTC.